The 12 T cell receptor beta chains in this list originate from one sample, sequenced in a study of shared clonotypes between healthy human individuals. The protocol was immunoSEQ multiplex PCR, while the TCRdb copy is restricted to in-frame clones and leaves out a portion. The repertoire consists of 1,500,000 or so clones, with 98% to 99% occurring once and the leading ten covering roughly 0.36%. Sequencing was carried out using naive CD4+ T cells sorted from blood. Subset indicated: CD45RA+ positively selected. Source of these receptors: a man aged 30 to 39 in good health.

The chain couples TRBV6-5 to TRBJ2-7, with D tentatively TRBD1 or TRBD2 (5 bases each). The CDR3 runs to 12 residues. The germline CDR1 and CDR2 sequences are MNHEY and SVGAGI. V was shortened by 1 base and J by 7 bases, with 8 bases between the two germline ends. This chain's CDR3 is CASSYLGVEQYF. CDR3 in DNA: TGTGCCAGCAGTTACTTGGGGGTTGAGCAGTACTTC.

This CDR3 is CASRLPGGNTGELFF. DNA of the CDR3: TGTGCCAGCAGACTCCCCGGGGGAAACACCGGGGAGCTGTTTTTT. The gene calls are TRBV28 and TRBJ2-2; D may be TRBD2 (6 bases). The germline V and J ends were trimmed by 6 bases and 2 bases, with 13 bases remaining between them. The germline V gene has CDR1 MDHEN and CDR2 SYDVKM. CDR3 length equals 15 residues.

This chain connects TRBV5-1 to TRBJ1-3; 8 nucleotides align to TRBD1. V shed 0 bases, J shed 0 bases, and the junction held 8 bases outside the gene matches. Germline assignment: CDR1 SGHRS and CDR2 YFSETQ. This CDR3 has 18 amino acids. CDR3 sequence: CASSLAGGQVRSGNTIYF. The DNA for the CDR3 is TGCGCCAGCAGCTTGGCCGGGGGACAGGTCCGCTCTGGAAACACCATATATTTT.

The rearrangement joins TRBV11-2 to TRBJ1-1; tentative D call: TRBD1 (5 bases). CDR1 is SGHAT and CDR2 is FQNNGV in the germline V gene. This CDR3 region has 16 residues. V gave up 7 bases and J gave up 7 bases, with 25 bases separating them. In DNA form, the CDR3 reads TGTGCCAGCAAAACCAGGGATACCACTTCCACCGGTGAAGCTTTCTTT. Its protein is CASKTRDTTSTGEAFF.

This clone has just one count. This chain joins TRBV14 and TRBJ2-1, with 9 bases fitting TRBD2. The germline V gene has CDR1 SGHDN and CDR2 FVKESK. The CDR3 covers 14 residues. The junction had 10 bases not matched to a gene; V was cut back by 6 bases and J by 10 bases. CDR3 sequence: CASSLAGVIREQFF. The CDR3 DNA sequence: TGTGCCAGCAGTTTAGCGGGAGTTATTCGGGAGCAGTTCTTC.

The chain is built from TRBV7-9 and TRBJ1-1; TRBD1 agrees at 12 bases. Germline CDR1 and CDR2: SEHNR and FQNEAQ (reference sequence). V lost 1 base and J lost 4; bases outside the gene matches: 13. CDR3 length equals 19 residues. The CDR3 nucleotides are TGTGCCAGCAGCTTAGGCTTTCCGGGACAGGGGGCGCGGGGCACTGAAGCTTTCTTT. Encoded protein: CASSLGFPGQGARGTEAFF. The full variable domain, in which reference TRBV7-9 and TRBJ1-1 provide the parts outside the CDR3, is DTGVSQNPRHKITKRGQNVTFRCDPISEHNRLYWYRQTLGQGPEFLTYFQNEAQLEKSRLLSDRFSAERPKGSFSTLEIQRTEQGDSAMYLCASSLGFPGQGARGTEAFFGQGTRLTVV.

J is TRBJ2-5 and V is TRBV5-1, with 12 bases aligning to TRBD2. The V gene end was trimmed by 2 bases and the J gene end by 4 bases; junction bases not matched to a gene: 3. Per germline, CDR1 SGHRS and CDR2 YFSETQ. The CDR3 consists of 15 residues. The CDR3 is CASSFLAGGSETQYF. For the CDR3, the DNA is TGCGCCAGCAGCTTTCTAGCGGGAGGGTCAGAGACCCAGTACTTC.

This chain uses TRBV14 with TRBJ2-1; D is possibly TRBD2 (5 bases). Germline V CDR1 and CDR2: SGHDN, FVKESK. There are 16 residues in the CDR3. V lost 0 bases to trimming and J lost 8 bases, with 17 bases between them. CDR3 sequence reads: CASSQERASSPHEQFF. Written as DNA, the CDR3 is TGTGCCAGCAGCCAAGAAAGGGCTAGCTCCCCCCATGAGCAGTTCTTC.

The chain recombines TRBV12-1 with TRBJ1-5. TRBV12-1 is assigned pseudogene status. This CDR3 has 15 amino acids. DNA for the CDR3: TGTGCCAGCAGCCTGCACTTCAACAATTATCAGCCCCAGCATTTT. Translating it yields CASSLHFNNYQPQHF.

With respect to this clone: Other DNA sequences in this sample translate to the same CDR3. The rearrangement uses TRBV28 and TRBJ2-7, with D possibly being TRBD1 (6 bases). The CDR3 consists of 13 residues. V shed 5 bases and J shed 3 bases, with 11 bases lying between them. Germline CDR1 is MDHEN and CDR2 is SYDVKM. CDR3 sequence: CASSPGQIYEQYF. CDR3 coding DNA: TGTGCCAGCAGTCCCGGACAGATCTACGAGCAGTACTTC.

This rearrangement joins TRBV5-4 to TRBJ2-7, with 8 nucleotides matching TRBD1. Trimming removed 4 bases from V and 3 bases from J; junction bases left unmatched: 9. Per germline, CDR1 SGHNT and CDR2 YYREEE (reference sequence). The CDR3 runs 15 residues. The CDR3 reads CASSPRTGQGYEQYF. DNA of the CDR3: TGTGCCAGCAGCCCACGGACAGGGCAGGGCTACGAGCAGTACTTC.

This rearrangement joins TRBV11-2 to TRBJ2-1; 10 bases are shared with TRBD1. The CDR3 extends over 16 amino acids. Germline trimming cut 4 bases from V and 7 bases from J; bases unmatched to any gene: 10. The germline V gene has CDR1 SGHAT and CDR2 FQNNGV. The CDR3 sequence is CASSYPYRTGGNEQFF. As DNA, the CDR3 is TGTGCCAGCAGCTACCCATATCGGACAGGGGGTAATGAGCAGTTCTTC.